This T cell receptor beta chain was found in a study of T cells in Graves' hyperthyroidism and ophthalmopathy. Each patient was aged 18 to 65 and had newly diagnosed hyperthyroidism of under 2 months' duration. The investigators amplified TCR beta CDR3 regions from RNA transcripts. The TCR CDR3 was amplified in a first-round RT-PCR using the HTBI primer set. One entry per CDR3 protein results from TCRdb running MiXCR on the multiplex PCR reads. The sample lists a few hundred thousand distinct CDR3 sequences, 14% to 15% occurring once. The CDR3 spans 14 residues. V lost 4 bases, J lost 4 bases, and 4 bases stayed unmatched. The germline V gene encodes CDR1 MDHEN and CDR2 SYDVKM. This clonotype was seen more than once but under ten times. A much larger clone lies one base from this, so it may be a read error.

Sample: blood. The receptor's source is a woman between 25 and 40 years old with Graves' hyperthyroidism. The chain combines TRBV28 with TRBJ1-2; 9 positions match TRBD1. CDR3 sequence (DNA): TGTGCCAGCAGTTCACAGGGGGCGGGCTATGGCTACACCTTC. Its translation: CASSSQGAGYGYTF.